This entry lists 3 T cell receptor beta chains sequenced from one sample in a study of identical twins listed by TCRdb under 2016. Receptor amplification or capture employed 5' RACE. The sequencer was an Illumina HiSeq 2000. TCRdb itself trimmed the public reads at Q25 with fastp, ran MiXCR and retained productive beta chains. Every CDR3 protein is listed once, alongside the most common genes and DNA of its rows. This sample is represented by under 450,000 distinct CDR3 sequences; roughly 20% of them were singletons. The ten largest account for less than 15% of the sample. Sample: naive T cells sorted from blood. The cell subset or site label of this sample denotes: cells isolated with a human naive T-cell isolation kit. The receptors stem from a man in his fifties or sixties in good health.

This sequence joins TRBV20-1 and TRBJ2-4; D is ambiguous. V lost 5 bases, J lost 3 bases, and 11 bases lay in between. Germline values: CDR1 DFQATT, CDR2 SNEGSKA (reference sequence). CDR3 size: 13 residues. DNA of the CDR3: TGCAGTGCTCCACAGAACGGCAAAAACATTCAGTACTTC. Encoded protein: CSAPQNGKNIQYF.

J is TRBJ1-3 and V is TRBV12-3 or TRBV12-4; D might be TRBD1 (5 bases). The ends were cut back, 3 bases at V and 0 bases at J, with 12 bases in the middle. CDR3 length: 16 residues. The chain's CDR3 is CASSLAGTVSGNTIYF. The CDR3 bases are TGTGCCAGCAGTTTGGCAGGGACCGTCTCTGGAAACACCATATATTTT.

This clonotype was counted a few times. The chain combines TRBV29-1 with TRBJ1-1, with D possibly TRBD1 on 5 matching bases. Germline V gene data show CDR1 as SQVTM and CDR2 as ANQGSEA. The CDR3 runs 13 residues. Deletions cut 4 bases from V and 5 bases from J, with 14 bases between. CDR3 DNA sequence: TGCAGCGTTGTGAGGGGCCGAGGAACTGAAGCTTTCTTT. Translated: CSVVRGRGTEAFF.